What follows describes a single T cell receptor (beta chain). The target antigen is unknown. The junction departs from germline at one end; a sequencing error may be responsible. This sample was included in a study of tumor-infiltrating lymphocytes in primary liver carcinoma. General study results and limits: The 250 largest clones made up significantly more of tumor than blood repertoires (p = 0.039). Presence in all five tumor regions was observed for only about 7-25% of top clones.

cDNA specific to TCR beta was made from 500 to 650 ng of total RNA, with a constant-region primer employed for priming. Slightly modified ARM-PCR served as the procedure for the TCR beta libraries. These libraries came from three rounds of nested multiplex PCR. Forward primers for TRBV1-TRBV30 and a C-beta reverse primer served the first two PCR rounds, at around 9 cycles each. TCRdb passed the multiplex PCR reads through MiXCR, listing each CDR3 protein once. Counted here are 95,000 to 150,000 distinct CDR3 sequences, 64% occurring once; the ten biggest clones make up 7.5% to 9%. Co-extraction of both nucleic acids (RNA and DNA) used about 17-31 mg of unsorted bulk tissue. Germline CDR1 is SGHNT and CDR2 is YENEEA. The CDR3 length is 18 residues.

This TCR was sampled from a woman aged 60-75 years with primary liver carcinoma and hepatitis B virus infection. Sequences were obtained from liver tumor tissue from sampling region 3. The sample's subset: tumor region T3, left-lateral pole. The genes are TRBV11-3 and TRBJ2-7, with TRBD2 identical over 7 bases. CDR3 in amino acids: CASSPTSGTKKEAYEQYF. The DNA for the CDR3 is TGTGCCAGCAGTCCAACGTCCGGGACTAAGAAGGAGGCCTACGAGCAGTATTTC.